The 15 T cell receptor beta chains listed next were all sequenced from one sample in a study of regulatory T cells in long-lasting Graves disease. This sample's time point: persistent/refractory GD, antithyroid drugs over 5 years with positive TRAb. TCR sequences were obtained from RNA taken from PBMCs. In building TCR beta libraries, iRepertoire HTBI primers were used together with Arm-PCR of CDR3 regions. TCRdb re-derived calls from the multiplex PCR reads in MiXCR, one entry per CDR3 protein. Altogether about 450,000 distinct CDR3 sequences are present, 23% being singletons, with the ten largest covering roughly a quarter. Sequenced here: peripheral blood mononuclear cells (PBMCs), sampled when the disease was refractory, from a patient treated with antithyroid drugs. These receptors were taken from a female donor with Graves disease.

The CDR3: CASSMGGNYGYTF. DNA of the CDR3: TGCGCCAGCAGCATGGGGGGAAACTATGGCTACACCTTC. The chain employs TRBV5-1 and TRBJ1-2; a possible D gene is TRBD1 (5 bases). The CDR3 extends over 13 amino acids. Germline loops: CDR1 SGHRS, CDR2 YFSETQ. Deletions cut 4 bases from V and 2 bases from J, with 9 bases between.

This clonotype has a count of ten or more. The gene calls are TRBV20-1 and TRBJ2-7; the D gene is possibly TRBD2 (6 bases). V lost 0 bases and J 2 bases, leaving 11 bases between the germline ends. The CDR3 has 14 residues. Germline V lookup: CDR1 DFQATT, CDR2 SNEGSKA (reference sequence). This CDR3 reads CSARDTSSTYEQYF. CDR3 sequence (DNA): TGCAGTGCTAGAGACACTAGCTCAACCTACGAGCAGTACTTC.

V gene TRBV7-2 combines with J gene TRBJ2-2, with TRBD2 matching 10 bases. The V gene's germline CDR1 is SGHTA and CDR2 FQGNSA. J gave up 6 bases and V 5 bases, and 6 bases lay outside the gene matches. CDR3 length: 15 residues. CDR3 coding DNA: TGTGCCAGCAGCCTCCTAGCGGGGGCGGCCGGGGAGCTGTTTTTT. Translation gives CASSLLAGAAGELFF. Combining the CDR3 with reference TRBV7-2 and TRBJ2-2 gives the whole variable domain GAGVSQSPSNKVTEKGKDVELRCDPISGHTALYWYRQSLGQGLEFLIYFQGNSAPDKSGLPSDRFSAERTGGSVSTLTIQRTQQEDSAVYLCASSLLAGAAGELFFGEGSRLTVL.

Many counts were recorded for this clonotype. This chain links TRBV20-1 with TRBJ2-7, with 11 bases matching TRBD2. Germline loops: CDR1 DFQATT, CDR2 SNEGSKA (reference sequence). There are 14 residues in the CDR3. Trimming took 5 bases from V and 5 from J; bases not matched to a gene: 8. The CDR3 nucleotides read TGCAGTGCTCCTTATAGCGGGAGGGCCGACGAGCAGTACTTC. Translation: CSAPYSGRADEQYF.

This clonotype was picked up a small number of times. V is TRBV19 and J is TRBJ1-5; perhaps TRBD1 as D (5 bases). The CDR3 consists of 15 residues. Germline-derived CDR1 and CDR2 are LNHDA and SQIVND (reference sequence). The V end lost 6 bases, the J end lost 5 bases, and 17 bases lay between the germline ends. This CDR3 is CASRKAAGDDQPQHF. In DNA, the CDR3 is TGTGCCAGTAGGAAAGCAGCGGGGGACGATCAGCCCCAGCATTTT.

For the CDR3, the DNA is TGTGCCAGCAGCTTGTGGACAGGGGTACTAAACACTGAAGCTTTCTTT. Amino acids: CASSLWTGVLNTEAFF. This chain links TRBV7-9 with TRBJ1-1, with 9 bases lining up with TRBD1. The CDR3 runs to 16 residues. Germline CDR1 reads SEHNR; CDR2 reads FQNEAQ (reference sequence). V shed 3 bases, J shed 2 bases, and the junction held 7 bases outside the gene matches.

This clonotype was observed a few times. The V gene is TRBV12-3 or TRBV12-4, the J gene TRBJ1-5; D remains unclear. The CDR3 spans 13 residues. V lost 3 bases and J 7 bases, leaving 10 bases between the germline ends. The CDR3 sequence: CASSFRSGQPQHF. CDR3 nucleotide sequence: TGTGCCAGCAGTTTTAGGAGCGGCCAGCCCCAGCATTTT.

In its sample, this clonotype was seen many times. The chain has TRBV2 and TRBJ2-2; D may be TRBD2 (6 bases). The CDR3 runs to 15 residues. V shed 0 bases and J shed 6 bases, with 11 bases lying between them. The germline V gene has CDR1 SNHLY and CDR2 FYNNEI. The chain's CDR3 is CASSEAFVAAGELFF. CDR3 DNA: TGTGCCAGCAGTGAAGCGTTCGTAGCGGCCGGGGAGCTGTTTTTT.

This clonotype came up many times. V and J are TRBV6-2 or TRBV6-3 and TRBJ2-5; 7 bases map to TRBD1. CDR3 length: 20 residues. Germline V gene sequence: CDR1 MNHEY, CDR2 SVGEGT. The V segment lost 2 bases and the J segment 5 bases; nucleotides outside the gene matches: 23. The CDR3 bases are TGTGCCAGCAGTTACCCAGACCACCCTAGAGGGACAGTGAGACGGGAGACCCAGTACTTC. Its protein product is CASSYPDHPRGTVRRETQYF.

The chain has TRBV10-3 and TRBJ1-1; D perhaps matches TRBD1 (5 bases). CDR3 length: 14 amino acids. Trimming shortened V by 8 bases and J by 4 bases, and 17 bases separated the two germline ends. Germline V gene lookup returns CDR1 ENHRY and CDR2 SYGVKD. For the CDR3, the DNA is TGTGCCATCGTCCCCGCCGGGGGTGGCACTGAAGCTTTCTTT. Translation gives CAIVPAGGGTEAFF.

This chain uses TRBV20-1 with TRBJ2-7; 7 bases map to TRBD2. The CDR3 runs to 16 residues. V was clipped by 0 bases and J by 3 bases; unmatched bases: 11. CDR1 and CDR2 (germline): DFQATT, SNEGSKA (reference sequence). The CDR3 sequence: CSARDLGSGDHYEQYF. The CDR3, as DNA: TGCAGTGCTAGAGATCTGGGCAGCGGGGACCACTACGAGCAGTACTTC.

The rearrangement joins TRBV18 to TRBJ2-7; TRBD1 is a possible D gene (6 bases). With 4 bases removed from V and 1 base from J, the gap between germline ends came to 14 bases. The CDR3 is 15 residues long. From germline, CDR1 is KGHSH and CDR2 LQKENI. The CDR3 sequence: CASSHTGQFSYEQYF. DNA of the CDR3: TGTGCCAGCTCACATACAGGACAGTTTTCCTACGAGCAGTACTTC. Based on the CDR3 plus reference TRBV18 and TRBJ2-7, the full variable domain is NAGVMQNPRHLVRRRGQEARLRCSPMKGHSHVYWYRQLPEEGLKFMVYLQKENIIDESGMPKERFSAEFPKEGPSILRIQQVVRGDSAAYFCASSHTGQFSYEQYFGPGTRLTVT.

This clonotype was recorded once. The V call is TRBV12-3 or TRBV12-4, the J call TRBJ1-5, with 8 nucleotides matching TRBD1. The V and J ends lost 5 bases and 2 bases, in that order; junction bases with no gene match: 5. The CDR3 loop spans 15 amino acids. The CDR3 loop is CASSRQGMGNQPQHF. Here the CDR3 DNA reads TGTGCCAGCAGTAGACAGGGGATGGGCAATCAGCCCCAGCATTTT.

The J gene is TRBJ1-1, the V gene TRBV20-1; D ambiguous. The length of the CDR3 is 13 residues. V was cut by 3 bases and J by 4 bases, with 12 bases left in between. Germline values: CDR1 DFQATT, CDR2 SNEGSKA (reference sequence). The CDR3 protein is CSARRLWATEAFF. CDR3 nucleotides: TGCAGTGCTAGGCGGTTATGGGCCACTGAAGCTTTCTTT.

This clonotype occurred a few times. The rearrangement links TRBV24-1 to TRBJ1-4; D remains ambiguous. Trimming shortened V by 4 bases and J by 3 bases, and 8 bases separated the two germline ends. There are 14 residues in the CDR3. Per the germline V gene, CDR1 is KGHDR and CDR2 is SFDVKD. The CDR3 region has the DNA TGTGCCACCAGTGAGTCAGGTGCTAATGAAAAACTGTTTTTT. As protein: CATSESGANEKLFF.